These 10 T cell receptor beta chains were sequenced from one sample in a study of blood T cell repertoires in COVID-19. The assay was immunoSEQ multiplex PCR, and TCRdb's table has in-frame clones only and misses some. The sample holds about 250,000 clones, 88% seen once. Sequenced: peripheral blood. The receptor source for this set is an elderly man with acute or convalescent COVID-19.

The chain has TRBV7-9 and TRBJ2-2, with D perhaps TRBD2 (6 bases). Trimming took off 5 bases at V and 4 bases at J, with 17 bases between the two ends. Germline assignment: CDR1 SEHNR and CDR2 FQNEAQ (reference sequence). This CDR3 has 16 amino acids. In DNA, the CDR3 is TGTGCCAGCAGCCCCCGTGGAGGGAGGAGCACCGGGGAGCTGTTTTTT. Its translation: CASSPRGGRSTGELFF.

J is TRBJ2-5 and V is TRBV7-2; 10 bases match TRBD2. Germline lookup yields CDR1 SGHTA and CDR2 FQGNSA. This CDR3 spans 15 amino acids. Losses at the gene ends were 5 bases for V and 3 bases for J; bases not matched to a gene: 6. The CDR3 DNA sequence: TGTGCCAGCAGCGCTAGCGGGAGCCAGAAAGAGACCCAGTACTTC. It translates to CASSASGSQKETQYF.

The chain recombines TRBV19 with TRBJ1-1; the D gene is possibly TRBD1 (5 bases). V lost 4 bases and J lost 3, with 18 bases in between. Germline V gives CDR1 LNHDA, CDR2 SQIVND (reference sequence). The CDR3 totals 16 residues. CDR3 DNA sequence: TGTGCCAGTAGTAGGCCGGGAGGGGCGCGGGACACTGAAGCTTTCTTT. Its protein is CASSRPGGARDTEAFF.

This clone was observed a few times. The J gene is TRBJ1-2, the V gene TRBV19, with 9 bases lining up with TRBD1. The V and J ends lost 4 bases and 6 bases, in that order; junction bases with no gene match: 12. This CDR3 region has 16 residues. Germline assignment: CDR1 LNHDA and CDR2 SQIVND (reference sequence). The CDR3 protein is CASSTQGQGPPHGYTF. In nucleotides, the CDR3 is TGTGCCAGTAGTACCCAAGGACAGGGGCCTCCTCATGGCTACACCTTC.

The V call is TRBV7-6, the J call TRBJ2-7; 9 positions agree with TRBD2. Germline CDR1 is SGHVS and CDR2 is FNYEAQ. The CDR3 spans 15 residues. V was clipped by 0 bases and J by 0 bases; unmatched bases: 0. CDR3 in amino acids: CASSLASGSSYEQYF. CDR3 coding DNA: TGTGCCAGCAGCTTAGCTAGCGGGAGCTCCTACGAGCAGTACTTC.

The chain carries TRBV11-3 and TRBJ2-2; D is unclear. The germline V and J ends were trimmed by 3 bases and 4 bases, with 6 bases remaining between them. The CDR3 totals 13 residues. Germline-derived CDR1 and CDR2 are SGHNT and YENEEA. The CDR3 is CASSFSRTGELFF. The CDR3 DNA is TGTGCCAGCAGCTTCAGTCGCACCGGGGAGCTGTTTTTT.

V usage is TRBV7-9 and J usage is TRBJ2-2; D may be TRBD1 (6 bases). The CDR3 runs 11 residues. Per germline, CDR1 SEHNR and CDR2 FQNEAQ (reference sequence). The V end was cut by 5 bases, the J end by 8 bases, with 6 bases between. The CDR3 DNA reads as TGTGCCAGCAGCCAGGGGGGGGAGCTGTTTTTT. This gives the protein CASSQGGELFF.

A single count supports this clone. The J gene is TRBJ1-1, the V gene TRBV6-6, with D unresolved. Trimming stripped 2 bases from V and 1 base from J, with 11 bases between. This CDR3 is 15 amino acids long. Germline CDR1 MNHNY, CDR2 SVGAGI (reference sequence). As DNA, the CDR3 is TGTGCCAGCAGTTACCCTAACGGTCGGAACACTGAAGCTTTCTTT. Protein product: CASSYPNGRNTEAFF.

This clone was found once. The CDR3: CASRRLTGKGTEAFF. The CDR3 region has the DNA TGTGCCAGCAGGCGTCTCACAGGGAAGGGGACTGAAGCTTTCTTT. V and J are TRBV27 and TRBJ1-1; TRBD1 is a possible D gene (6 bases). This CDR3 region has 15 residues. CDR1 and CDR2 (germline): MNHEY, SMNVEV (reference sequence). V lost 6 bases, J lost 5 bases, and 19 bases lay in between.

The CDR3 bases are TGTGCCAGCAGCGTCGACAGGGTCTCTGGAAACACCATATATTTT. Amino acids: CASSVDRVSGNTIYF. The chain links TRBV7-9 to TRBJ1-3, with 7 nucleotides matching TRBD1. The length of the CDR3 is 15 residues. The trim removed 5 bases at V and 0 bases at J, leaving 4 bases unmatched. Germline-derived CDR1 and CDR2 are SEHNR and FQNEAQ (reference sequence).